This is a list of T cell receptor beta chains from one sample in a study of blood T cell repertoires in COVID-19. The assay was immunoSEQ multiplex PCR, and TCRdb's table has in-frame clones only and misses some. The table shows roughly 90,000 clones, with 75% to 90% occurring only once. Sequencing was performed on peripheral blood. These receptors all stem from an elderly woman with active or convalescent COVID-19. Both conserved end residues are part of each CDR3. A D gene is named only where the DNA matches it firmly. Size is omitted from some rows. Given values are once, few, many or a class for expanded clones.

D gene,J gene,V gene,clone size,CDR3 protein,CDR3 DNA
TRBD1,TRBJ1-4,TRBV28,-,CASSSGQVGKEKLFF,TGTGCCAGCAGCTCCGGACAGGTTGGAAAGGAAAAACTGTTTTTT
-,TRBJ1-1,TRBV5-1,-,CASSLVGLTLGTEAFF,TGCGCCAGCAGCTTGGTGGGACTGACCTTGGGGACTGAAGCTTTCTTT
TRBD1,TRBJ2-1,TRBV6-6,-,CASTERGQGIDEQFF,TGTGCCAGCACCGAACGGGGACAGGGTATTGATGAGCAGTTCTTC
-,TRBJ2-1,TRBV28,-,CASSTGLREQFF,TGTGCCAGCAGTACTGGACTTCGTGAGCAGTTCTTC
TRBD1,TRBJ1-1,TRBV5-1,once,CASSLEGTGGKNTEAFF,TGCGCCAGCAGCTTGGAAGGGACAGGGGGCAAGAACACTGAAGCTTTCTTT
-,TRBJ2-2,TRBV7-9,-,CASRLLGTGELFF,TGTGCCAGCAGGCTACTAGGAACCGGGGAGCTGTTTTTT
-,TRBJ2-1,TRBV5-1,-,CASSLGVGGEQFF,TGCGCCAGCAGCTTGGGGGTTGGCGGGGAGCAGTTCTTC
-,TRBJ1-6,TRBV5-8,-,CASSSTTYNSPLHF,TGTGCCAGCAGCTCGACTACATATAATTCACCCCTCCACTTT
-,TRBJ2-6,TRBV19,-,CASRRSTGLGSGANVLTF,TGTGCCAGTCGCAGGTCAACAGGGTTGGGATCTGGGGCCAACGTCCTGACTTTC
-,TRBJ2-5,TRBV28,-,CASNTPDRTLETQYF,TGTGCCAGCAATACCCCAGACAGGACTCTAGAGACCCAGTACTTC
TRBD1,TRBJ1-4,TRBV9,-,CASSSQGGGGEKLFF,TGTGCCAGCAGCTCCCAGGGGGGCGGAGGAGAAAAACTGTTTTTT
-,TRBJ1-6,TRBV27,-,CASSWEGSLGNSPLHF,TGTGCCAGCAGCTGGGAGGGGTCTCTGGGTAATTCACCCCTCCACTTT
TRBD2,TRBJ2-7,TRBV5-4,-,CASSDKLAGGSEQYF,TGTGCCAGCAGCGATAAACTAGCGGGGGGATCCGAGCAGTACTTC
-,TRBJ1-2,TRBV7-2,-,CASSPRTGDNYGYTF,TGTGCCAGCAGCCCGAGGACCGGGGATAACTATGGCTACACCTTC
TRBD2,TRBJ2-1,TRBV24-1,-,CATSASIAGRNEQFF,TGTGCCACCAGTGCTTCAATAGCGGGACGGAATGAGCAGTTCTTC
-,TRBJ1-5,TRBV3-1/TRBV3-2,-,CASSPGAGVRQPQHF,TGTGCCAGCAGCCCAGGGGCAGGGGTCCGTCAGCCCCAGCATTTT
-,TRBJ1-1,TRBV2,-,CASSEWAVPEAFF,TGTGCCAGCAGTGAATGGGCCGTTCCTGAAGCTTTCTTT
TRBD2,TRBJ2-1,TRBV5-4,-,CASSSGGGAEQFF,TGTGCCAGCAGCTCGGGAGGGGGGGCTGAGCAGTTCTTC
-,TRBJ2-4,TRBV9,-,CASSPHSAKNIQYF,TGTGCCAGCAGCCCCCACTCAGCCAAAAACATTCAGTACTTC
TRBD2,TRBJ2-1,TRBV20-1,-,CSAPTSGGSFF,TGCAGTGCTCCGACTAGCGGGGGGTCGTTCTTC
-,TRBJ1-2,TRBV9,-,CASSVASTEFYGYTF,TGTGCCAGCAGCGTAGCCAGTACCGAATTCTATGGCTACACCTTC
TRBD1,TRBJ1-2,TRBV7-2,-,CASSLIGQGGYTF,TGTGCCAGCAGCTTGATCGGACAGGGAGGCTACACCTTC
TRBD1,TRBJ2-5,TRBV7-3,-,CASSRTGGVETQYF,TGTGCCAGCAGCCGCACAGGGGGCGTAGAGACCCAGTACTTC
TRBD2,TRBJ2-3,TRBV5-1,-,CASRGREVYTDTQYF,TGCGCCAGCCGTGGGCGGGAGGTATACACAGATACGCAGTATTTT
TRBD2,TRBJ2-5,TRBV28,-,CASTPGLAGGEETQYF,TGTGCCAGCACACCGGGACTAGCGGGAGGGGAAGAGACCCAGTACTTC
-,TRBJ1-4,TRBV28,-,CASSLTGFSEKLFF,TGTGCCAGCAGTCTCACAGGGTTTTCTGAAAAACTGTTTTTT
TRBD1,TRBJ1-6,TRBV5-1,-,CASSSTGTGYSPLHF,TGCGCCAGCAGTTCAACCGGGACAGGGTATTCACCCCTCCACTTT
-,TRBJ2-1,TRBV5-1,-,CASVPRDLLFF,TGCGCCAGCGTCCCCCGGGACTTGCTGTTCTTC
TRBD2,TRBJ2-2,TRBV28,-,CASRGLASITGELFF,TGTGCCAGCAGGGGACTAGCTTCCATAACCGGGGAGCTGTTTTTT
-,TRBJ1-2,TRBV7-9,-,CASSLLTGGYTF,TGTGCCAGCAGCTTATTAACCGGGGGCTACACCTTC
TRBD2,TRBJ2-4,TRBV3-1/TRBV3-2,once,CASSQDNQGLAIIQYF,TGTGCCAGCAGCCAAGATAATCAAGGACTAGCGATTATTCAGTACTTC
TRBD1,TRBJ1-2,TRBV18,-,CASSPGQAAYGYTF,TGTGCCAGCTCACCGGGACAGGCCGCCTATGGCTACACCTTC
TRBD1,TRBJ2-1,TRBV4-1,-,CASSQETGIGQFF,TGCGCCAGCAGCCAAGAGACAGGGATTGGACAGTTCTTC
-,TRBJ2-5,TRBV2,-,CASSDAGYQETQYF,TGTGCCAGCAGTGACGCCGGGTACCAAGAGACCCAGTACTTC
TRBD1,TRBJ2-1,TRBV28,-,CASSSGQGLSSYNEQFF,TGTGCCAGCAGTAGCGGACAGGGCCTAAGCTCCTACAATGAGCAGTTCTTC
TRBD1,TRBJ2-5,TRBV6-2/TRBV6-3,-,CASSGVRGTGSETQYF,TGTGCCAGCAGTGGGGTTCGGGGGACAGGGTCGGAGACCCAGTACTTC
-,TRBJ2-2,TRBV6-5,-,CASVHMGAGELFF,TGTGCCAGCGTACACATGGGCGCCGGGGAGCTGTTTTTT
-,TRBJ1-5,TRBV11-3,few,CASSPWTLCNQPQHF,TGTGCCAGCAGCCCCTGGACACTTTGCAATCAGCCCCAGCATTTT
TRBD1,TRBJ1-5,TRBV5-6,-,CASSATGGVNQPQHF,TGTGCCAGCAGCGCTACAGGGGGGGTCAATCAGCCCCAGCATTTT
-,TRBJ2-2,TRBV28,-,CASSSTGPGELFF,TGTGCCAGCAGTTCAACAGGGCCCGGGGAGCTGTTTTTT
TRBD1,TRBJ1-4,TRBV18,few,CASSPPLGQGNEKLFF,TGTGCCAGCTCACCCCCTTTGGGACAGGGAAATGAAAAACTGTTTTTT
TRBD2,TRBJ2-3,TRBV15,-,CATSKLERGGLDTQYF,TGTGCCACCAGCAAGTTGGAGCGGGGGGGCCTAGATACGCAGTATTTT
-,TRBJ1-5,TRBV19,-,CASNGWAGNQPQHF,TGTGCCAGTAATGGGTGGGCAGGCAATCAGCCCCAGCATTTT
-,TRBJ2-6,TRBV6-1,-,CASSEALRRGSGANVLTF,TGTGCCAGCAGTGAAGCGCTTCGGAGGGGCTCTGGGGCCAACGTCCTGACTTTC
-,TRBJ1-5,TRBV6-2/TRBV6-3,-,CASSYSVAGNQPQHF,TGTGCCAGCAGTTACTCGGTCGCGGGCAATCAGCCCCAGCATTTT
-,TRBJ1-5,TRBV6-5,-,CASTNRGGQPQHF,TGTGCCAGCACCAATCGGGGGGGACAGCCCCAGCATTTT
TRBD2,TRBJ2-5,TRBV28,-,CASSGERGGIFLMGETQYF,TGTGCCAGCAGTGGAGAGCGGGGGGGCATTTTTCTAATGGGTGAGACCCAGTACTTC
TRBD2,TRBJ2-2,TRBV5-5,-,CASSLITSGRKTNTGELFF,TGTGCCAGCAGCTTAATAACTAGCGGGCGCAAAACGAACACCGGGGAGCTGTTTTTT
-,TRBJ1-2,TRBV19,-,CASRNRVNYGYTF,TGTGCCAGTAGGAACAGGGTTAACTATGGCTACACCTTC
-,TRBJ1-5,TRBV12-5,-,CASGLVQSQPQHF,TGTGCTAGTGGTTTGGTACAAAGTCAGCCCCAGCATTTT